These 26 T cell receptor beta chains were all obtained from the same sample, sequenced in a study of post-analysis software for immune sequencing data (dated by TCRdb to 2014 to 2015). Study-wide findings and limitations: Patients showed significantly higher frequencies than controls for about 5 TRBV segments, among them TRBV5-6, TRBV5-1 and TRBV20-1.

The library was prepared using PCR. Instrument used: Illumina HiSeq 2500. Unique molecular identifiers were incorporated into TCR beta cDNA libraries to reduce PCR and sequencing biases. TCRdb reworked the public reads: Q25 trimming with fastp, MiXCR clone assembly, productive beta chains retained. Every CDR3 protein is listed once, alongside the most common genes and DNA of its rows. Recorded for this sample are approximately 150,000 distinct CDR3 sequences; 30% of them occurred a single time. Around 1.5% of the sample comes from the top ten. For these TCRs, the target antigens are not known. The material sequenced was blood. Receptors were obtained from a girl under 18 with multiple sclerosis.

This clonotype has a count of ten or more. Here the CDR3 DNA reads TGTGCCAGCAGCCCCGGACTAGGAGAGACCCAGTACTTC. It is translated as CASSPGLGETQYF. The chain is built from TRBV2 and TRBJ2-5; 7 nucleotides align to TRBD2. With 6 bases clipped from V and 4 bases from J, the junction kept 5 bases outside the gene matches. The CDR3 spans 13 residues. The V gene's germline CDR1 is SNHLY and CDR2 FYNNEI.

Note on this clonotype: This may be a read error, as it is one base from a much larger clone. The rearrangement uses TRBV6-1 and TRBJ2-5; either TRBD1 or TRBD2 may fit D (6 bases each). The length of the CDR3 is 14 residues. Trimming removed 1 base from V and 11 bases from J, with 17 bases in between. The germline V gene encodes CDR1 MNHNS and CDR2 SASEGT. The CDR3 spells CASSEGGGPNEQYF. CDR3 DNA sequence: TGTGCCAGCAGTGAAGGTGGGGGGCCGAATGAGCAGTACTTC.

In this sample, this clonotype turned up many times. The chain carries TRBV27 and TRBJ2-5; a possible D gene is TRBD2 (6 bases). TRBJ2-7 explains the end of the DNA better; the J call may be wrong. The germline gives CDR1 MNHEY, CDR2 SMNVEV (reference sequence). This CDR3 region has 13 residues. The CDR3 sequence: CASSLAGNGEQYF. CDR3 in DNA: TGTGCCAGCAGTTTAGCGGGGAATGGCGAGCAGTACTTC.

The rearrangement links TRBV9 to TRBJ1-6, with a possible D match to TRBD1 (6 bases). The V gene lost 4 bases and the J gene lost 14 bases, with 19 bases spanning the gap. This CDR3 has 14 residues. CDR1 is SGDLS and CDR2 is YYNGEE in the germline V gene. CDR3 nucleotides: TGTGCCAGCAGCAGGGTAGGGGGGCCCGACACCCTCCACTTT. Translating gives CASSRVGGPDTLHF.

V usage is TRBV11-2 and J usage is TRBJ2-7; tentative D call: TRBD1 (6 bases). Germline V gene data show CDR1 as SGHAT and CDR2 as FQNNGV. CDR3 length equals 16 residues. The V gene lost 1 base and the J gene lost 3 bases, with 16 bases spanning the gap. The CDR3 DNA reads TGTGCCAGCAGCTTAGGAGGGTCAGGGGCCTTCTACGAGCAGTACTTC. It codes for CASSLGGSGAFYEQYF.

This sequence joins TRBV28 and TRBJ2-2; TRBD2 is a possible D gene (5 bases). The germline V and J ends were trimmed by 5 bases and 5 bases, with 12 bases remaining between them. Germline V CDR1 and CDR2: MDHEN, SYDVKM. The CDR3 has 14 amino acids. The CDR3: CASSPSEVTGELFF. Written as DNA, the CDR3 is TGTGCCAGCAGTCCGTCGGAGGTAACCGGGGAGCTGTTTTTT.

This clonotype was seen many times. The rearrangement links TRBV20-1 to TRBJ2-1; no definite D call. This CDR3 comprises 15 residues. V lost 1 base and J 5 bases, leaving 15 bases between the germline ends. Germline V CDR1 and CDR2: DFQATT, SNEGSKA (reference sequence). CDR3 sequence reads: CSARVAASPNNEQFF. The CDR3 DNA follows: TGCAGTGCTAGAGTCGCGGCCTCTCCTAACAATGAGCAGTTCTTC.

Details on this clonotype: A much larger clone is a single base away; this may be a read error. The J gene is TRBJ2-5, the V gene TRBV5-8; TRBD2 matches at 11 bases. Germline CDR1 SGHTS, CDR2 YDEGEE. V trimming: 0 bases; J trimming: 11 bases; junction bases outside the gene matches: 9. The CDR3 length is 15 residues. CDR3 DNA: TGTGCCAGCAGCTTGGTCCTAGCGGGAGGACATGAGCAGTACTTC. Protein: CASSLVLAGGHEQYF.

The chain couples TRBV10-1 to TRBJ1-2, with D perhaps matching TRBD1 (6 bases). V was trimmed by 2 bases and J by 5 bases, leaving 9 bases between them. Germline CDR1 reads WNHNN; CDR2 reads SYGVQD (reference sequence). This CDR3 is built from 13 residues. The CDR3 loop reads CASSEGQRYGYTF. The CDR3 DNA reads TGCGCCAGCAGTGAGGGACAGAGATATGGCTACACCTTC.

The table lists this clonotype with a few counts. V gene TRBV10-3 combines with J gene TRBJ2-3, with 8 positions matching TRBD2. The CDR3 is 17 residues long. Trimming cost V 0 bases and J 4 bases; bases outside gene matches: 9. Germline values: CDR1 ENHRY, CDR2 SYGVKD. CDR3 nucleotide sequence: TGTGCCATCAGTGAGTCGCCGACGGGAGGGCCGGCAGATACGCAGTATTTT. This encodes CAISESPTGGPADTQYF.

This clonotype was seen a handful of times. V is TRBV12-3 or TRBV12-4 and J is TRBJ2-3; 7 bases match TRBD2. CDR3 length: 15 amino acids. J lost 5 bases, V lost 9 bases, and 14 bases had no gene match. This chain's CDR3 is CASGSAGRSEDTQYF. As DNA, the CDR3 is TGTGCCAGTGGGTCGGCCGGGAGGTCCGAAGATACGCAGTATTTT.

There are many counts of this clonotype. This chain links TRBV12-3 or TRBV12-4 with TRBJ2-5, with TRBD2 as a possible D gene (6 bases). The length of the CDR3 is 14 residues. V was shortened by 5 bases and J by 1 base, with 11 bases between the two germline ends. CDR3 sequence reads: CASSPIAVQETQYF. CDR3 bases: TGTGCCAGCAGTCCGATAGCGGTCCAAGAGACCCAGTACTTC.

In regard to this clonotype: This could be a read error, since a much larger clone is one nucleotide away. The V call is TRBV28, the J call TRBJ2-7; 9 nucleotides align to TRBD2. V dropped 8 bases and J dropped 4; count of bases not matched to a gene: 15. This CDR3 contains 16 residues. CDR1 is MDHEN, CDR2 SYDVKM, per germline. Written as DNA, the CDR3 is TGTGCCAGCGGTCCCCTACTAGCGGGTATTGGGTACGAGCAGTACTTC. Its translation: CASGPLLAGIGYEQYF.

There are many counts of this clonotype. The chain combines TRBV7-9 with TRBJ2-1; 7 nucleotides match TRBD1. The CDR3 has 13 residues. The ends lost 7 bases at V and 1 base at J; junction bases unmatched: 1. Germline values: CDR1 SEHNR, CDR2 FQNEAQ (reference sequence). The CDR3 spells CASKGASYNEQFF. For the CDR3, the DNA is TGTGCCAGCAAGGGGGCATCCTACAATGAGCAGTTCTTC.

The chain is built from TRBV20-1 and TRBJ2-3; 8 nucleotides line up with TRBD2. The germline gives CDR1 DFQATT, CDR2 SNEGSKA (reference sequence). The CDR3 loop spans 15 amino acids. The chain's CDR3 is CSADNRGLDIDTQYF. CDR3 DNA: TGCAGCGCGGATAATAGGGGACTAGATATAGATACGCAGTATTTT.

This clonotype was found a few times. The J gene is TRBJ2-7, the V gene TRBV29-1; 11 nucleotides agree with TRBD2. Germline V gives CDR1 SQVTM, CDR2 ANQGSEA. This CDR3 is 13 amino acids long. V lost 5 bases and J lost 5; bases outside the gene matches: 5. The CDR3 loop is CSVKIAGGNEQYF. The DNA for the CDR3 is TGCAGCGTTAAGATAGCGGGAGGGAACGAGCAGTACTTC.

This clonotype was recorded at least ten times. V gene TRBV20-1 combines with J gene TRBJ2-3; TRBD2 is a possible D gene (6 bases). This CDR3 region has 14 residues. CDR1 is DFQATT and CDR2 is SNEGSKA in the germline V gene (reference sequence). Trimming cost V 5 bases and J 1 base, with 13 bases left between them. In DNA, the CDR3 is TGCAGTGCTTCCGGGACTGAAGGCACAGATACGCAGTATTTT. Its protein product is CSASGTEGTDTQYF.

The gene calls are TRBV7-9 and TRBJ2-3; TRBD2 matches 10 bases. J lost 2 bases, V lost 3 bases, and 8 bases had no gene match. This CDR3 is 17 amino acids long. Germline loops: CDR1 SEHNR, CDR2 FQNEAQ (reference sequence). CDR3 protein: CASSLGSLAGFTDTQYF. In DNA, the CDR3 is TGTGCCAGCAGCTTGGGATCACTAGCGGGGTTCACAGATACGCAGTATTTT. Full variable domain (outside the CDR3, taken from reference TRBV7-9 and TRBJ2-3): DTGVSQNPRHKITKRGQNVTFRCDPISEHNRLYWYRQTLGQGPEFLTYFQNEAQLEKSRLLSDRFSAERPKGSFSTLEIQRTEQGDSAMYLCASSLGSLAGFTDTQYFGPGTRLTVL.

The table lists this clonotype with a few counts. The chain links TRBV30 to TRBJ1-2; possible D gene TRBD1, 5 bases. Germline CDR1 GTSNPN, CDR2 SVGIG (reference sequence). There are 14 residues in the CDR3. Trimming pared 1 base from V and 8 bases from J, leaving 17 bases between. CDR3 region: CAWSARGEGRGYTF. In nucleotides, the CDR3 is TGTGCCTGGAGTGCTCGGGGGGAGGGGAGAGGCTACACCTTC. The full variable domain, with the rest looked up from reference TRBV30 and TRBJ1-2, is SQTIHQWPATLVQPVGSPLSLECTVEGTSNPNLYWYRQAAGRGLQLLFYSVGIGQISSEVPQNLSASRPQDRQFILSSKKLLLSDSGFYLCAWSARGEGRGYTFGSGTRLTVV.

The V gene is TRBV28, the J gene TRBJ2-1, with TRBD1 as a possible D gene (6 bases). The germline CDR1 and CDR2 sequences are MDHEN and SYDVKM. The V gene lost 1 base and the J gene lost 0 bases, with 10 bases spanning the gap. The CDR3 loop spans 16 amino acids. CDR3 nucleotide sequence: TGTGCCAGCAGTTTATCCCCACAGGGCTCCTACAATGAGCAGTTCTTC. Protein: CASSLSPQGSYNEQFF.

This clonotype was seen a few times. This chain links TRBV12-3 or TRBV12-4 with TRBJ1-5, with D hard to call. The V gene lost 2 bases and the J gene lost 1 base, with 9 bases spanning the gap. The CDR3 runs 15 residues. DNA of the CDR3: TGTGCCAGCAGTTTAATGCGGGGAAGCAATCAGCCCCAGCATTTT. This gives the protein CASSLMRGSNQPQHF.

Turning to this clonotype: An end of the junction does not agree with germline; a read error may underlie this. The chain recombines TRBV5-1 with TRBJ1-6; 7 bases are a match to TRBD1. This CDR3 contains 15 residues. Per germline, CDR1 SGHRS and CDR2 YFSETQ. The CDR3 loop is CASSLAGTERTPFHF. The CDR3 nucleotides are TGCGCCAGCAGCTTGGCCGGGACAGAAAGGACACCCTTCCACTTT.

Remarks on this clonotype: A read error is possible here, since a much larger clone lies one base away. J is TRBJ2-7 and V is TRBV29-1; D may be TRBD2 (6 bases). This CDR3 is built from 10 residues. Between the trimmed V and J ends, which lost 6 bases and 10 bases, there was a span of 13 bases. The germline gives CDR1 SQVTM, CDR2 ANQGSEA. CDR3 residues: CSVGLGTQYF. The CDR3 region has the DNA TGCAGCGTGGGACTGGGAACCCAGTACTTC.

This chain connects TRBV5-1 to TRBJ1-1; weak D call: TRBD1 (6 bases). The CDR3 consists of 15 residues. V lost 7 bases, J lost 0 bases, and 16 bases lay in between. Germline loops: CDR1 SGHRS, CDR2 YFSETQ. The DNA for the CDR3 is TGCGCCAGCCGGGAGGACAGCAACATGAACACTGAAGCTTTCTTT. It yields the protein CASREDSNMNTEAFF.

A few counts support this clonotype. The chain employs TRBV27 and TRBJ2-3, with no clear D. Germline loops: CDR1 MNHEY, CDR2 SMNVEV (reference sequence). This CDR3 is built from 12 residues. Trimming pared 4 bases from V and 6 bases from J, leaving 8 bases between. The CDR3 region has the DNA TGTGCCAGCAGTTCTACTGCCGATACGCAGTATTTT. Protein product: CASSSTADTQYF.

This clonotype turned up a few times. The J gene is TRBJ2-3, the V gene TRBV5-1; 11 bases map to TRBD2. Germline V gene data show CDR1 as SGHRS and CDR2 as YFSETQ. The CDR3 is made up of 16 amino acids. The V segment lost 0 bases and the J segment 2 bases; nucleotides outside the gene matches: 2. CDR3 residues: CASSLVAGGNTDTQYF. CDR3 bases: TGCGCCAGCAGCTTGGTAGCGGGAGGGAACACAGATACGCAGTATTTT.